These T cell receptor beta chains were read from a single sample in a study of response to subunit inactivated influenza vaccine. Via MiXCR, TCRdb re-called the RT-PCR reads, giving one row per CDR3 protein. The data show 500,000 to 600,000 distinct CDR3 sequences, about 10% seen once. These data were likewise used in another study, on T cells expressing NK-cell markers.

The sample was PBMCs from blood, taken on the day of vaccination. The source is a man aged 45-60 years who received an inactivated influenza vaccine. Each CDR3 is given without its conserved first and last residue.

J gene,V gene,CDR3 protein
TRBJ2-3,TRBV5-4,ASSSKLAGGGSPDTQY
TRBJ2-3,TRBV5-1,ASSWKDATDTQY
TRBJ2-7,TRBV20-1,SATVGIYEQY
TRBJ2-5,TRBV12-3/TRBV12-4,ASSLVGGRETQY
TRBJ2-1,TRBV24-1,ATSLAGGYNEQF
TRBJ1-4,TRBV29-1,SVTGTGSEKLF
TRBJ1-1,TRBV29-1,SVEPGQGTEAF
TRBJ1-5,TRBV12-3/TRBV12-4,ASSFFSGGPQH
TRBJ2-7,TRBV7-2,ASSLVSSGDYEQY
TRBJ2-4,TRBV15,ATSRDVASGVQY
TRBJ2-1,TRBV5-1,ASSLGGVNNEQF
TRBJ2-3,TRBV11-2,ASSLVPSRGGRSPNTQY
TRBJ2-5,TRBV7-9,ASSLFGTTIGTQY
TRBJ1-1,TRBV14,AISPGLAEAF
TRBJ2-7,TRBV16,ASSFLPGDYEQY
TRBJ2-2,TRBV10-3,AISEPRGNRGTGELF
TRBJ2-5,TRBV6-1,ASDWGVRETQY
TRBJ2-7,TRBV5-1,ASSISGVSEQY
TRBJ2-3,TRBV28,ASSVTSGRGPIDTQY
TRBJ2-5,TRBV5-1,ASSPERETQY
TRBJ2-2,TRBV20-1,SARARINTGELF
TRBJ2-7,TRBV20-1,SARDLADYYEQY
TRBJ2-5,TRBV11-2,ASTFSNRVLETQY
TRBJ2-5,TRBV24-1,ATSDRSSETQY
TRBJ1-3,TRBV20-1,SARELGNTIY
TRBJ2-7,TRBV10-3,AISETDYEQY
TRBJ2-7,TRBV11-2,ASSFPGPVYEQY
TRBJ2-6,TRBV4-3,ASSQGWAALSGANVLT
TRBJ1-5,TRBV7-2,ASSLVPQGIQPQH
TRBJ2-7,TRBV7-6,ASSLFRGAGPPREQY
TRBJ2-7,TRBV11-2,ASSLAGLAGADEQY
TRBJ2-5,TRBV4-3,ASSQTRTAFQETQY
TRBJ2-1,TRBV14,ASSNRLPNEQF
TRBJ2-2,TRBV20-1,SARDRTSGSGPGELF
TRBJ2-7,TRBV12-3/TRBV12-4,ASSRSGRFEQY
TRBJ1-1,TRBV12-3/TRBV12-4,ASSPGRPGTEAF
TRBJ2-7,TRBV12-3/TRBV12-4,ASSLLSYEQY
TRBJ2-1,TRBV4-2,ASRSPIGKFPNEQF
TRBJ2-1,TRBV6-1,ASSATSNSYNEQF
TRBJ1-6,TRBV4-1,ASSQVPRVRTYNSPLH
TRBJ2-4,TRBV6-4,ASTDRALAKNIQY
TRBJ2-7,TRBV11-2,ASSTNRAMGYEQY
TRBJ1-2,TRBV29-1,SGVRPGEGGYT